The sequence of this TCR beta chain was determined in a study of early T cells in non-severe SARS-CoV-2 infection. Only a few counts were recorded for this clonotype. TCRdb reprocessed the 5' RACE reads with MiXCR, giving one entry per CDR3 protein. The repertoire holds about 110,000 distinct CDR3 sequences, around 12% seen once, with less than 4.5% in the top ten. The sample here was whole blood, taken at baseline. The TCR originated in an adult who was a healthcare worker with PCR-confirmed SARS-CoV-2 infection or an uninfected control (not recorded which).

CDR3 sequence (DNA): TGTGCCAGCAGCTTAAGGGGGCTTGAGGAAAAACTGTTTTTT. Protein product: CASSLRGLEEKLFF. The J gene is TRBJ1-4, the V gene TRBV7-9; 7 positions match TRBD1. Germline V gene sequence: CDR1 SEHNR, CDR2 FQNEAQ (reference sequence). This CDR3 is 14 amino acids long. J gave up 8 bases and V 2 bases, and 5 bases lay outside the gene matches.